Each of the 3 T cell receptor beta chains below was sequenced from the same sample in a study of Ad26.COV2.S vaccination and SARS-CoV-2 variants (dated by TCRdb to about 2021). Library generation was performed with the immunoSEQ multiplex PCR assay. TCRdb mirrors the immuneACCESS table, restricted to in-frame sequences. Some clones are absent from its copies; in checked studies, under half trace to an unresolved V gene, and the reason for the others is unknown. Within this sample are roughly 300,000 clones, with about 87% of them counted one time only. The ten largest make up around 5.8% of the sample. The treatment or condition label for this specimen denotes: 19 received Ad26.COV2.S at low or high dose, single or two shots; about 5 received placebo; per-sample allocation not given. Repertoires of vaccine and placebo recipients were sequenced from samples taken on day 63 after the first injection.

The sample was peripheral blood, taken in a trial of Ad26.COV2.S vaccine versus placebo. These receptor sequences come from a person aged 18-60 years who received the Ad26.COV2.S COVID-19 vaccine or a placebo.

The chain employs TRBV7-6 and TRBJ1-1; 8 nucleotides agree with TRBD1. Trimming at V came to 4 bases and at J to 4 bases, leaving 2 bases not matched to a gene. Per the germline V gene, CDR1 is SGHVS and CDR2 is FNYEAQ. The CDR3 runs to 13 residues. The CDR3 DNA reads as TGTGCCAGCAGCTCAGACAGGGGCACTGAAGCTTTCTTT. The encoded protein is CASSSDRGTEAFF. Supplemented by reference TRBV7-6 and TRBJ1-1, the full variable domain reads GAGVSQSPRYKVTKRGQDVALRCDPISGHVSLYWYRQALGQGPEFLTYFNYEAQQDKSGLPNDRFSAERPEGSISTLTIQRTEQRDSAMYRCASSSDRGTEAFFGQGTRLTVV.

V gene TRBV5-8 combines with J gene TRBJ2-1; unclear D gene. V was pared by 4 bases and J by 11 bases, with 16 bases between. There are 13 residues in the CDR3. Germline V lookup: CDR1 SGHTS, CDR2 YDEGEE. This CDR3 reads CASSQLGWRQQFF. The CDR3, as DNA: TGTGCCAGCAGCCAACTGGGTTGGAGACAGCAGTTCTTC.

V is TRBV5-4 and J is TRBJ1-4, with a tentative D call TRBD1 (6 bases). Per the germline V gene, CDR1 is SGHNT and CDR2 is YYREEE (reference sequence). The CDR3 has 14 residues. Trimming pared 4 bases from V and 3 bases from J, leaving 10 bases between. For the CDR3, the DNA is TGTGCCAGCAGCACCGGGACATCTAATGAAAAACTGTTTTTT. This encodes CASSTGTSNEKLFF.